This paragraph reports one T cell receptor (beta chain). Its antigen is not known. The libraries were made with immunoSEQ version 4 in survey mode. Profiling relied on immunoSEQ multiplex PCR, and the TCRdb table lists in-frame clones only, not all of them. The repertoire holds 35,000 to 55,000 clones, with roughly 92% as singletons. This nonspecific control used anti-CD3/anti-CD28 bead stimulation of CD4+ T cells. CD4+ T cells upregulating both CD40 ligand and CD69 were sorted as responding cells. The CDR3 runs to 19 residues. V was shortened by 0 bases and J by 1 base, with 18 bases between the two germline ends. The germline V gene has CDR1 SNHLY and CDR2 FYNNEI. The sample is drawn from a study of persistence of HIV-infected CD4 T cells. Study-level results: Proviral oligoclonality tracked with TCR oligoclonality within the same sorted cells.

This receptor was obtained from an adult man with HIV who was CMV-seropositive. The chain employs TRBV2 and TRBJ2-2; TRBD1 is a possible D gene (5 bases). The material was CD4+ T cells sorted from PBMCs after roughly 18-hour stimulation, obtained from a patient who received antiretroviral therapy. CDR3 nucleotides: TGTGCCAGCAGTGAAGCGTTCAGGGCTTCGTCCAAGAACACCGGGGAGCTGTTTTTT. Translating gives CASSEAFRASSKNTGELFF.